Listed here are 30 T cell receptor beta chains from one sample, sequenced in a study of cytomegalovirus exposure and HLA in healthy donors. 13 Jbeta primers and 60 Vbeta primers were used for the PCR. The method was immunoSEQ multiplex PCR; TCRdb's version includes in-frame clones alone and lacks a portion of them. The sample holds some 60,000 clones, about 85% seen once. The sequenced material came from PBMCs. These receptors were obtained from a female donor in good health and CMV-seronegative.

The chain links TRBV6-1 to TRBJ2-7; TRBD1 matches at 8 bases. CDR3 length equals 14 residues. CDR1 is MNHNS, CDR2 SASEGT, per germline. V shed 7 bases and J 3 bases; nucleotides not matched to a gene: 8. CDR3 sequence reads: CASNPTGAHYEQYF. CDR3 bases: TGTGCCAGCAACCCGACAGGGGCCCACTACGAGCAGTACTTC.

In this sample, this clone turned up once. This chain uses TRBV5-4 with TRBJ1-1; TRBD1 agrees at 7 bases. Trimming cost V 5 bases and J 1 base; bases outside gene matches: 5. Germline assignment: CDR1 SGHNT and CDR2 YYREEE (reference sequence). The CDR3 loop spans 14 amino acids. The CDR3: CASRYRDRNTEAFF. The CDR3 region has the DNA TGTGCCAGCAGATACCGGGACAGGAACACTGAAGCTTTCTTT.

The V call is TRBV18, the J call TRBJ2-5; weak D call: TRBD1 (6 bases). V was trimmed by 2 bases and J by 1 base, leaving 8 bases between them. The CDR3 totals 14 residues. The germline CDR1 and CDR2 sequences are KGHSH and LQKENI. The CDR3: CASSPGTLQETQYF. In DNA form, the CDR3 reads TGTGCCAGCTCACCAGGGACACTCCAAGAGACCCAGTACTTC.

The V gene is TRBV5-1, the J gene TRBJ1-4; D not resolved. The V and J ends lost 0 bases and 2 bases respectively, with 8 bases between them. Per the germline V gene, CDR1 is SGHRS and CDR2 is YFSETQ. There are 15 residues in the CDR3. CDR3 protein: CASSLERYTNEKLFF. The CDR3 nucleotides read TGCGCCAGCAGCTTGGAGCGGTACACTAATGAAAAACTGTTTTTT. The full variable domain, its missing parts supplied by reference TRBV5-1 and TRBJ1-4, is KAGVTQTPRYLIKTRGQQVTLSCSPISGHRSVSWYQQTPGQGLQFLFEYFSETQRNKGNFPGRFSGRQFSNSRSEMNVSTLELGDSALYLCASSLERYTNEKLFFGSGTQLSVL.

V gene TRBV6-5 combines with J gene TRBJ2-5; D is possibly TRBD1 (6 bases). Germline assignment: CDR1 MNHEY and CDR2 SVGAGI. The CDR3 length is 15 residues. V lost 6 bases to trimming and J lost 4 bases, with 18 bases between them. The DNA of the CDR3 is TGTGCCAGCAGCAAGAGGGGTCACAGGGTAGAGACCCAGTACTTC. It encodes CASSKRGHRVETQYF.

The J gene is TRBJ2-1, the V gene TRBV5-8, with a possible D match to TRBD2 (6 bases). CDR3 length equals 16 residues. V lost 4 bases and J 3 bases, leaving 17 bases between the germline ends. Germline values: CDR1 SGHTS, CDR2 YDEGEE. CDR3 in amino acids: CASSRYNSGFYNEQFF. The DNA of the CDR3 is TGTGCCAGCAGCCGATATAATAGCGGATTCTACAATGAGCAGTTCTTC.

This sequence joins TRBV6-4 and TRBJ2-7; tentatively, D is TRBD2 (5 bases). The CDR3 runs 13 residues. Germline CDR1 reads MRHNA; CDR2 reads SNTAGT. V lost 10 bases and J lost 0, with 13 bases in between. The CDR3, as DNA: TGTGCCACTTCGGCCGGGGACTCCTACGAGCAGTACTTC. Amino acids: CATSAGDSYEQYF.

J is TRBJ2-7 and V is TRBV9; TRBD1 agrees at 11 bases. The CDR3 totals 16 residues. Germline trimming cut 3 bases from V and 7 bases from J; bases unmatched to any gene: 12. Germline lookup yields CDR1 SGDLS and CDR2 YYNGEE. The CDR3 DNA is TGTGCCAGCAGCGCCCGGACAGGGGGCTCCCTGGGGGAGCAGTACTTC. Residues: CASSARTGGSLGEQYF.

The CDR3 region is CASSPRQGDEKLFF. CDR3 nucleotide sequence: TGTGCCAGCTCACCACGACAGGGGGATGAAAAACTGTTTTTT. This chain connects TRBV18 to TRBJ1-4; 9 bases are a match to TRBD1. The V segment lost 1 base and the J segment 6 bases; nucleotides outside the gene matches: 0. CDR3 size: 14 residues. Germline V gene lookup returns CDR1 KGHSH and CDR2 LQKENI.

This clone occurred once. The chain combines TRBV9 with TRBJ1-6, with D tentatively TRBD1 (6 bases). This CDR3 is built from 15 residues. Per the germline V gene, CDR1 is SGDLS and CDR2 is YYNGEE. V was clipped by 0 bases and J by 8 bases, with 12 bases between them. The CDR3 protein is CASSVDGQHDSPLHF. DNA for the CDR3: TGTGCCAGCAGCGTAGATGGACAGCACGATTCACCCCTCCACTTT.

This chain uses TRBV9 with TRBJ1-1; no definite D call. With 2 bases removed from V and 5 bases from J, the gap between germline ends came to 13 bases. Germline CDR1 reads SGDLS; CDR2 reads YYNGEE. This CDR3 is built from 14 residues. CDR3 DNA sequence: TGTGCCAGCAGCGTCGCGGGATCAAGGACTGAAGCTTTCTTT. Translated, it gives CASSVAGSRTEAFF.

The gene calls are TRBV2 and TRBJ1-2, with TRBD1 matching 7 bases. CDR3 length: 15 amino acids. The junction had 9 bases not matched to a gene; V was cut back by 4 bases and J by 4 bases. Germline values: CDR1 SNHLY, CDR2 FYNNEI. CDR3 region: CASSAQDRISYGYTF. CDR3 bases: TGTGCCAGCAGTGCCCAGGACAGGATTAGCTATGGCTACACCTTC.

This chain connects TRBV10-3 to TRBJ2-1; 10 positions match TRBD2. With V trimmed by 2 bases and J by 0 bases, 1 base remained unmatched. The CDR3 is made up of 16 amino acids. Germline values: CDR1 ENHRY, CDR2 SYGVKD. The CDR3 loop is CAISEASGSSYNEQFF. The DNA of the CDR3 is TGTGCCATCAGTGAGGCTAGCGGGAGCTCCTACAATGAGCAGTTCTTC.

The V gene is TRBV28, the J gene TRBJ2-7; 8 bases map to TRBD2. Germline V gives CDR1 MDHEN, CDR2 SYDVKM. With V trimmed by 3 bases and J by 6 bases, 4 bases remained unmatched. The CDR3 is made up of 13 amino acids. The CDR3 DNA reads TGTGCCAGCAGTTTGTCCCTAGCGGGCGAGCAGTACTTC. Protein sequence: CASSLSLAGEQYF. Full variable domain (remainder filled in from reference TRBV28 and TRBJ2-7): DVKVTQSSRYLVKRTGEKVFLECVQDMDHENMFWYRQDPGLGLRLIYFSYDVKMKEKGDIPEGYSVSREKKERFSLILESASTNQTSMYLCASSLSLAGEQYFGPGTRLTVT.

The chain is built from TRBV5-1 and TRBJ1-2, with 7 bases aligning to TRBD1. Looked up from germline, CDR1 is SGHRS and CDR2 is YFSETQ. The junction had 6 bases not matched to a gene; V was cut back by 3 bases and J by 4 bases. The CDR3 totals 14 residues. The CDR3, as DNA: TGCGCCAGCAGCTCCCCCGGGACAGTCTATGGCTACACCTTC. As protein: CASSSPGTVYGYTF.

The V and J genes are TRBV14 and TRBJ1-2, with 9 bases matching TRBD1. J lost 2 bases, V lost 4 bases, and 2 bases had no gene match. Germline V lookup: CDR1 SGHDN, CDR2 FVKESK. CDR3 length: 14 amino acids. As DNA, the CDR3 is TGTGCCAGCAGCCCCGGACAGGGGAACTATGGCTACACCTTC. Its translation: CASSPGQGNYGYTF. The variable domain in full, with the rest retrieved from reference TRBV14 and TRBJ1-2, is EAGVTQFPSHSVIEKGQTVTLRCDPISGHDNLYWYRRVMGKEIKFLLHFVKESKQDESGMPNNRFLAERTGGTYSTLKVQPAELEDSGVYFCASSPGQGNYGYTFGSGTRLTVV.

The V and J genes are TRBV6-5 and TRBJ2-7; D gene ambiguous. CDR1 and CDR2 from the germline V gene are MNHEY and SVGAGI. Trimming cost V 5 bases and J 2 bases, with 10 bases left between them. This CDR3 is built from 13 residues. The CDR3 region has the DNA TGTGCCAGCAGTGACGCGGAACCCTACGAGCAGTACTTC. Amino acids: CASSDAEPYEQYF.

This clone occurred once. This chain uses TRBV7-9 with TRBJ2-4; no reliable D call. This CDR3 comprises 9 residues. The germline V gene encodes CDR1 SEHNR and CDR2 FQNEAQ (reference sequence). The CDR3 is CSCPNIQYF. The CDR3 DNA follows: TGTTCCTGTCCAAACATTCAGTACTTC.

CDR3 protein: CASRLPGLYTEAFF. The CDR3, as DNA: TGTGCCAGCAGGTTACCGGGACTTTACACTGAAGCTTTCTTT. The V and J genes are TRBV13 and TRBJ1-1, with a weak D call TRBD1 (5 bases). The CDR3 spans 14 residues. V was clipped by 6 bases and J by 3 bases, with 14 bases between them. Germline CDR1 PRHDT, CDR2 FYEKMQ (reference sequence).

This clone was observed a handful of times. The chain uses TRBV7-8 and TRBJ2-7; 9 bases fit TRBD1. This CDR3 comprises 14 residues. Germline V gives CDR1 SGHVS, CDR2 FQNEAQ. Unmatched junction bases numbered 3, after V lost 3 bases and J lost 3 bases. CDR3 loop: CASSFRTGVYEQYF. In DNA, the CDR3 is TGTGCCAGCAGCTTTCGGACAGGGGTCTACGAGCAGTACTTC.

Details on this clone: An end of the junction does not agree with germline; a read error may underlie this. The chain uses TRBV19 and TRBJ2-2, with TRBD2 matching 13 bases. This CDR3 is 16 amino acids long. Germline V gene data show CDR1 as LNHDA and CDR2 as SQIVND (reference sequence). The CDR3: CASNILAGGPGGELFF. For the CDR3, the DNA is TGTGCCAGTAATATACTAGCGGGGGGGCCTGGCGGGGAGCTGTTTTTT.

This clone was counted once. This chain uses TRBV6-5 with TRBJ2-7; TRBD2 matches 7 bases. Germline V gene sequence: CDR1 MNHEY, CDR2 SVGAGI. V lost 6 bases, J lost 4 bases, and 6 bases stayed unmatched. The length of the CDR3 is 13 residues. CDR3 bases: TGTGCCAGCAGGGCGGGGGAATGGTACGAGCAGTACTTC. It is translated as CASRAGEWYEQYF.

The chain couples TRBV5-1 to TRBJ1-2, with D perhaps TRBD1 (5 bases). The CDR3 is made up of 15 amino acids. CDR1 SGHRS and CDR2 YFSETQ come from the germline V gene. Deletions cut 2 bases from V and 4 bases from J, with 15 bases between. In DNA, the CDR3 is TGCGCCAGCAGCTTCACCTCCGACAGAGCCTATGGCTACACCTTC. This sequence encodes CASSFTSDRAYGYTF.

In nucleotides, the CDR3 is TGTGCCAGCAGCCACCGGCGGACAGGGGTATTTTCTTACGAGCAGTACTTC. Translation: CASSHRRTGVFSYEQYF. J is TRBJ2-7 and V is TRBV5-6; 9 bases line up with TRBD1. Trimming cost V 4 bases and J 4 bases; bases outside gene matches: 15. Germline V lookup: CDR1 SGHDT, CDR2 YYEEEE. The CDR3 runs 17 residues.

This clone was seen only a few times. This CDR3 reads CASSLLGQNYGYTF. The CDR3 DNA reads as TGTGCCAGCAGTTTACTGGGACAGAACTATGGCTACACCTTC. The chain recombines TRBV28 with TRBJ1-2; 7 nucleotides agree with TRBD1. CDR1 is MDHEN and CDR2 is SYDVKM in the germline V gene. The CDR3 spans 14 residues. The J segment lost 2 bases and the V segment lost 2 bases, leaving 2 bases of the junction unmatched.

This clone was observed once. The V call is TRBV28, the J call TRBJ2-7; TRBD1 agrees at 8 bases. The length of the CDR3 is 17 residues. CDR1 MDHEN and CDR2 SYDVKM come from the germline V gene. V trimming: 5 bases; J trimming: 1 base; junction bases outside the gene matches: 13. CDR3 residues: CASSPSLGRGPSYEQYF. The CDR3 bases are TGTGCCAGCAGTCCCTCCCTAGGCAGGGGGCCTTCCTACGAGCAGTACTTC.

V is TRBV5-1 and J is TRBJ2-7; D is possibly TRBD1 (5 bases). The ends were cut back, 0 bases at V and 2 bases at J, with 12 bases in the middle. The CDR3 is 15 amino acids. Germline V gene lookup returns CDR1 SGHRS and CDR2 YFSETQ. The CDR3 sequence: CASSLAPQGTYEQYF. The CDR3 nucleotides read TGCGCCAGCAGCTTGGCCCCCCAGGGCACCTACGAGCAGTACTTC.

The rearrangement joins TRBV5-1 to TRBJ2-7; 10 nucleotides line up with TRBD2. V dropped 4 bases and J dropped 1; count of bases not matched to a gene: 8. The CDR3 runs 16 residues. Germline loops: CDR1 SGHRS, CDR2 YFSETQ. CDR3 loop: CASSALAGLASYEQYF. As DNA, the CDR3 is TGCGCCAGCAGCGCTCTGGCGGGACTAGCGTCCTACGAGCAGTACTTC.

The chain links TRBV7-9 to TRBJ1-5; D may be TRBD1 (6 bases). This CDR3 comprises 14 residues. Trimming shortened V by 5 bases and J by 7 bases, and 15 bases separated the two germline ends. Germline CDR1 reads SEHNR; CDR2 reads FQNEAQ (reference sequence). The CDR3 DNA follows: TGTGCCAGCAGCGATACAGGGATAGAACAGCCCCAGCATTTT. Protein product: CASSDTGIEQPQHF.

The CDR3 loop reads CATSEGSNYGYTF. CDR3 DNA sequence: TGTGCCACCAGCGAGGGATCCAACTATGGCTACACCTTC. V and J are TRBV15 and TRBJ1-2, with unresolved D. Trimming cost V 5 bases and J 2 bases, with 9 bases left between them. Germline-derived CDR1 and CDR2 are LNHNV and YYDKDF (reference sequence). This CDR3 region has 13 residues.